One T cell receptor beta chain is described in this entry. This sample was included in a study of technical replicates of blood from a handful of donors. The repertoire was sequenced with immunoSEQ multiplex PCR; TCRdb's copy has only in-frame clones and lacks some. The sample has some 87,000 clones; about 92% are singletons. Specimen: T cells isolated from PBMCs. The TCR comes from a human donor in good health.

CDR3 nucleotide sequence: TGTGCCAGTAGTATAGACAGAGAGGGGAACACCGGGGAGCTGTTTTTT. It is translated as CASSIDREGNTGELFF. The gene calls are TRBV19 and TRBJ2-2; tentative D call: TRBD2 (5 bases). V shed 0 bases and J shed 1 base, with 9 bases lying between them. This CDR3 spans 16 amino acids. Germline-derived CDR1 and CDR2 are LNHDA and SQIVND (reference sequence).